This record looks at one T cell receptor beta chain sequence and its context. The antigen is undetermined. This record belongs to a study of CD8 T cells in ankylosing spondylitis. TCRdb reprocessed the 5' RACE reads with MiXCR, giving one entry per CDR3 protein. The data contain fewer than 500,000 distinct CDR3 sequences, around 24% of them seen just once; the ten biggest clones take up roughly a sixth. Looked up from germline, CDR1 is MDHEN and CDR2 is SYDVKM. The CDR3 is made up of 14 amino acids. Trimming cost V 8 bases and J 2 bases, with 16 bases left between them. Study observations and caveats: Before this, some motif variants had been reported in reactive arthritis synovial fluid and blood. Seemingly characteristic of ankylosing spondylitis blood was a TCR beta motif consisting of 7 or 8 highly homologous variants.

The chain employs TRBV28 and TRBJ2-7; D is perhaps TRBD2 (6 bases). The clonotype was recovered from a male donor with ankylosing spondylitis. Sequencing input: blood, either unsorted or a sorted T cell fraction (not recorded which). CDR3 sequence reads: CASGSSGPPYEQYF. DNA for the CDR3: TGTGCCAGCGGAAGTAGCGGTCCCCCCTACGAGCAGTACTTC. The variable domain in full, completed from reference TRBV28 and TRBJ2-7, reads DVKVTQSSRYLVKRTGEKVFLECVQDMDHENMFWYRQDPGLGLRLIYFSYDVKMKEKGDIPEGYSVSREKKERFSLILESASTNQTSMYLCASGSSGPPYEQYFGPGTRLTVT.